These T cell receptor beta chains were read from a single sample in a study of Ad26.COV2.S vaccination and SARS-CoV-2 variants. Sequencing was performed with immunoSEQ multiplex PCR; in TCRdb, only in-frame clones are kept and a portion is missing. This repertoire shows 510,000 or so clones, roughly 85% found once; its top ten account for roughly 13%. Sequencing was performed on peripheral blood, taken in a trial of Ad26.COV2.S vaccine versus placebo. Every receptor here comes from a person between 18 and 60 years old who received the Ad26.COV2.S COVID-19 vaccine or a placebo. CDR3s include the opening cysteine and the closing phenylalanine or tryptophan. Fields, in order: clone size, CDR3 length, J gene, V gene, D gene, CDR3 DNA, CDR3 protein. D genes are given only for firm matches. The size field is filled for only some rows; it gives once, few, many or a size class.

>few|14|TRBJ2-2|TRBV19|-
TGTGCCAGTAGTAGAAAGGGTGGCACCGGGGAGCTGTTTTTT
CASSRKGGTGELFF
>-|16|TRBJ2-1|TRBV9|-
TGTGCCAGCAGCCGATCCCAGGGGAGCTCCTACAATGAGCAGTTCTTC
CASSRSQGSSYNEQFF
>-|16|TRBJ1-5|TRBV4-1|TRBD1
TGCGCCAGCAGCCAATCGCAGGGGGAAGGGCCTCAGCCCCAGCATTTT
CASSQSQGEGPQPQHF
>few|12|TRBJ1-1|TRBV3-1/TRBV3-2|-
TGTGCCAGCAGCCAGGGACCCTACGAAGCTTTCTTT
CASSQGPYEAFF
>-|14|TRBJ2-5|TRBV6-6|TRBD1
TGTGCCAGCAAGTTCAGGGGGCGCGGGGAGACCCAGTACTTC
CASKFRGRGETQYF
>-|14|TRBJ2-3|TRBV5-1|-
TGCGCCAGCAGCTGGGGCGCGGCAACAGATACGCAGTATTTT
CASSWGAATDTQYF
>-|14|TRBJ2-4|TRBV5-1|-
TGCGCCAGCAGCTTGGAGCAGTCCCAGGCCATTCAGTACTTC
CASSLEQSQAIQYF
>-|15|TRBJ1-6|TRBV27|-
TGTGCCAGCAGTTTTGGGACACTCAATAATTCACCCCTCCACTTT
CASSFGTLNNSPLHF
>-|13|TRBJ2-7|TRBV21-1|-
TGTGCCAGGCTGACAGACTGGGTGGACGAGCAGTACTTC
CARLTDWVDEQYF
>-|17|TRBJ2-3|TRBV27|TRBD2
TGTGCCAGCAGTTTCCTTGGACTAGCGGGAGGGCAAGATACGCAGTATTTT
CASSFLGLAGGQDTQYF
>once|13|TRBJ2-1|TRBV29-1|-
TGCAGCGTAGGGGGGAGATCCCACAATGAGCAGTTCTTC
CSVGGRSHNEQFF
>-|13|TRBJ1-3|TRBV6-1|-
TGTGCCAGCAGTGAAGCGCTTGGAAACACCATATATTTT
CASSEALGNTIYF
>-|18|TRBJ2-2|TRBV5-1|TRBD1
TGCGCCAGCAGCTTGGCCCTTCGACAGGGGGTTAACACCGGGGAGCTGTTTTTT
CASSLALRQGVNTGELFF
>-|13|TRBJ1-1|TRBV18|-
TGTGCCAGCTCCCGGACCGGGGGGACTGAAGCTTTCTTT
CASSRTGGTEAFF
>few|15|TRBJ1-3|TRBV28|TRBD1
TGTGCCAGCAGCTCTGACAGGGGTACTGGAAACACCATATATTTT
CASSSDRGTGNTIYF
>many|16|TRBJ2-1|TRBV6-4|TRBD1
TGTGCCAGCAGCGCCGTCCCGGGACAGGGGGCCGGTGAGCAGTTCTTC
CASSAVPGQGAGEQFF
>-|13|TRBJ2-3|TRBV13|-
TGTGCCAGCAGCGTGACAGTACGCGGTACGCAGTATTTT
CASSVTVRGTQYF
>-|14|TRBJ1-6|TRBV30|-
TGTGCCTGGAGTGTACGAGGGGAGAATTCACCCCTCCACTTT
CAWSVRGENSPLHF
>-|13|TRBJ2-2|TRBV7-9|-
TGTGCCAGACGAAGTTCGAACACCGGGGAGCTGTTTTTT
CARRSSNTGELFF
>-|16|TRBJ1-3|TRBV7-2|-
TGTGCCAGCAGCTTATATGGGTCGACCTCTGGAAACACCATATATTTT
CASSLYGSTSGNTIYF
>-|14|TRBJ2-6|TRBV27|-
TGTGCCAGCAGTTTACAGTCTGGGGCCAACGTCCTGACTTTC
CASSLQSGANVLTF
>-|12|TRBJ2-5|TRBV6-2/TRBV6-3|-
TGTGCCAGCAGTTACGTCCGGGAGACCCAGTACTTC
CASSYVRETQYF
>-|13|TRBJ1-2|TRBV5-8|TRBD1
TGTGCCAGCAGCTTGTTGACAGGGCGAGGCTACACCTTC
CASSLLTGRGYTF
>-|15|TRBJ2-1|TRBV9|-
TGTGCCAGCAGCGTAGAAGGTCGGAAGGACAATGAGCAGTTCTTC
CASSVEGRKDNEQFF
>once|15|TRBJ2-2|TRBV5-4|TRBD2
TGTGCCAGCAGCGAGCGGGGAGGAAACACCGGGGAGCTGTTTTTT
CASSERGGNTGELFF
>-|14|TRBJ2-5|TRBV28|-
TGTGCCAGCAGTTATGGGGGAGTTGAGGAGACCCAGTACTTC
CASSYGGVEETQYF
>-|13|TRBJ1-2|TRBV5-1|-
TGCGCCAGCAGCCCGAGAGCTAACTATGGCTACACCTTC
CASSPRANYGYTF
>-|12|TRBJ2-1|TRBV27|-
TGTGCCAGCAGTTTTTCCTACAATGAGCAGTTCTTC
CASSFSYNEQFF
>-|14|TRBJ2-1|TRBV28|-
TGTGCCAGCAGATCCGACAGCTCCTACAATGAGCAGTTCTTC
CASRSDSSYNEQFF
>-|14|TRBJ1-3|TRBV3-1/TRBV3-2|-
TGTGCCAGCAGTCCTGGGGGGGCGGGTCGGACCATATATTTT
CASSPGGAGRTIYF
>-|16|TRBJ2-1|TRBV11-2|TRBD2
TGTGCCAGCAGCCCCCATAGCGGGAGGAAGGTAGGTGAGCAGTTCTTC
CASSPHSGRKVGEQFF
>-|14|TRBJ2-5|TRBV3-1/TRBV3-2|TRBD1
TGTGCCAGCAGCCAAGAGGGACAGCAAGAGACCCAGTACTTC
CASSQEGQQETQYF
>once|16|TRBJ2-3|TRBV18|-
TGTGCCAGCTCCCAGGGCCTTTCCAGAAGCACAGATACGCAGTATTTT
CASSQGLSRSTDTQYF
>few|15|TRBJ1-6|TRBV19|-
TGTGCCAGTAGTTTGGTTCGAGAGAGGAATTCACCCCTCCACTTT
CASSLVRERNSPLHF
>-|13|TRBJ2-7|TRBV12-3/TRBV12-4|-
TGTGCCAGCAGTTTAGAGCGGTCCTACGAGCAGTACTTC
CASSLERSYEQYF
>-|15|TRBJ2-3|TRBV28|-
TGTGCCAGCAGTAAGGGGGGTCTGAGCACAGATACGCAGTATTTT
CASSKGGLSTDTQYF
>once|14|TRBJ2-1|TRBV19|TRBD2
TGTGCCAGCCAAAAGCGGGGTGCCTACAATGAGCAGTTCTTC
CASQKRGAYNEQFF
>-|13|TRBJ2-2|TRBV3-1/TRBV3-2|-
TGTGCCAGCAGCCAAGTGTTCGGGGGGGAGCTGTTTTTT
CASSQVFGGELFF
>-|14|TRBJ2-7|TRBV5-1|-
TGCGCCAGCAGCCCCGGACAGAGCTCCTACGAGCAGTACTTC
CASSPGQSSYEQYF
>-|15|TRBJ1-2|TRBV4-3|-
TGCGCCAGCAGCCAAAGTCGGACGGCGAACTATGGCTACACCTTC
CASSQSRTANYGYTF
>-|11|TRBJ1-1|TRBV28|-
TGTGCCAGCAGTTTAAGCCGAGAAGCTTTCTTT
CASSLSREAFF
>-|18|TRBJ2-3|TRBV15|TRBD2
TGTGCCACCAGCAGAGATTCAATACTAGCGGGAGATCGAGATACGCAGTATTTT
CATSRDSILAGDRDTQYF
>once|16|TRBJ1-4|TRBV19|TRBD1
TGTGCCAGTAGATGGGGACAGAGCACAACTAATGAAAAACTGTTTTTT
CASRWGQSTTNEKLFF
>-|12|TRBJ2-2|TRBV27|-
TGTGCCAGCAGTTCGAGAATCGGGGAGCTGTTTTTT
CASSSRIGELFF
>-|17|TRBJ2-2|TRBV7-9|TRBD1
TGTGCCAGCAGCCCTACCGGACAGGGGACGCACACCGGGGAGCTGTTTTTT
CASSPTGQGTHTGELFF
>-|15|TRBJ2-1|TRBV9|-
TGTGCCAGCAGCGTAGCTCCCCTCCTCGACAATGAGCAGTTCTTC
CASSVAPLLDNEQFF
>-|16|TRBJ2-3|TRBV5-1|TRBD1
TGCGCCAGCAGCTCGGGACAGGGTATTGGCACAGATACGCAGTATTTT
CASSSGQGIGTDTQYF
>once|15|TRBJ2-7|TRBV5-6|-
TGTGCCAGCAGCTTCAGGGGAGCTGGTACCTACGAGCAGTACTTC
CASSFRGAGTYEQYF
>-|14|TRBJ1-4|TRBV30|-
TGTGCCTGGAACCTCGACGGGACCGCCGGGGGGCTGTTTTTT
CAWNLDGTAGGLFF
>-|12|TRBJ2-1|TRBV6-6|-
TGTGCCAGCAGTTATGAGTACAATGAGCAGTTCTTC
CASSYEYNEQFF
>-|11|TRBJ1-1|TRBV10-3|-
TGTGCCACCGTGTCGAACACTGAAGCTTTCTTT
CATVSNTEAFF
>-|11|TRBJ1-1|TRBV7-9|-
TGTGCCAGCAGCTTTGGATTTGAAGCTTTCTTT
CASSFGFEAFF
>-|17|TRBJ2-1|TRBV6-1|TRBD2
TGTGCCAGCAGTGTACTAGCGGGAGGGGGGAACTACAATGAGCAGTTCTTC
CASSVLAGGGNYNEQFF
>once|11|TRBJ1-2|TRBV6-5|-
TGTGCCACCTCCCTCGGGGCGGCCTACACCTTC
CATSLGAAYTF
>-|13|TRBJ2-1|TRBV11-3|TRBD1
TGTGCCAGCAGCGCAGAATTCAGGGGGATGCAGTTCTTC
CASSAEFRGMQFF
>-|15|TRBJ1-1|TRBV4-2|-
TGTGCCAGCAGCCAAGCGGAAAGAATGAACACTGAAGCTTTCTTT
CASSQAERMNTEAFF
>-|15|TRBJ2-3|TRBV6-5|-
TGTGCCAGCGGACGGGACATCACTAGCACAGATACGCAGTATTTT
CASGRDITSTDTQYF